These 23 T cell receptor beta chains came from one sample sequenced in a study of T cells in Graves' hyperthyroidism and ophthalmopathy. It was RNA transcripts that yielded the amplified TCR beta CDR3 regions. HTBI primers drove first-round RT-PCR of the TCR CDR3. TCRdb itself ran the multiplex PCR reads through MiXCR, one entry per CDR3 protein. In the table there are about 710,000 distinct CDR3 sequences, around 15% of which are singletons. Sample: blood. The source is a man between 18 and 35 years old with Graves' hyperthyroidism.

This clonotype was detected many times. V gene TRBV7-9 combines with J gene TRBJ2-7, with a weak D call TRBD1 (5 bases). The CDR3 totals 15 residues. The germline V and J ends were trimmed by 5 bases and 6 bases, with 20 bases remaining between them. Germline CDR1 reads SEHNR; CDR2 reads FQNEAQ (reference sequence). The CDR3: CASSAKTDLTFEQYF. The CDR3 nucleotides are TGTGCCAGCAGCGCCAAGACAGACTTGACGTTCGAGCAGTACTTC.

This rearrangement joins TRBV5-1 to TRBJ2-1; D is undetermined. CDR3 length equals 14 residues. Germline V gene data show CDR1 as SGHRS and CDR2 as YFSETQ. V dropped 0 bases and J dropped 10 bases, with 14 bases sitting between them. The CDR3 sequence: CASSLDTNRDEQFF. The CDR3 bases are TGCGCCAGCAGCTTGGATACGAATCGAGACGAGCAGTTCTTC.

The gene calls are TRBV5-1 and TRBJ1-1; 7 bases map to TRBD1. The V gene's germline CDR1 is SGHRS and CDR2 YFSETQ. The length of the CDR3 is 15 residues. Losses at the gene ends were 4 bases for V and 3 bases for J; bases not matched to a gene: 9. CDR3 sequence: CASSLYRGGHTEAFF. The CDR3 nucleotides read TGCGCCAGCAGCCTCTACAGGGGCGGGCACACTGAAGCTTTCTTT.

This clonotype was seen a few times. The rearrangement uses TRBV2 and TRBJ1-6, with 7 bases that match TRBD1. CDR1 and CDR2 from the germline V gene are SNHLY and FYNNEI. V dropped 3 bases and J dropped 7; count of bases not matched to a gene: 18. This CDR3 comprises 19 residues. As DNA, the CDR3 is TGTGCCAGCAGTGAGCTGACAGGGCAAGGGCGGGGGAGAAATTCACCCCTCCACTTT. It is translated as CASSELTGQGRGRNSPLHF.

Here the CDR3 DNA reads TGTGCCAGCAGTCTAGAGGGGGATTTATCCTACAATGAGCAGTTCTTC. This sequence encodes CASSLEGDLSYNEQFF. This chain uses TRBV28 with TRBJ2-1; possibly TRBD1 for D (6 bases). Germline-derived CDR1 and CDR2 are MDHEN and SYDVKM. This CDR3 is 16 amino acids long. The ends were cut back, 5 bases at V and 1 base at J, with 15 bases in the middle.

The V and J genes are TRBV5-6 and TRBJ2-6; D is unclear. V lost 0 bases, J lost 0 bases, and 7 bases lay in between. The germline V gene has CDR1 SGHDT and CDR2 YYEEEE. The CDR3 extends over 16 amino acids. In nucleotides, the CDR3 is TGTGCCAGCAGCTTGGAGTGGGGCTCTGGGGCCAACGTCCTGACTTTC. Its protein product is CASSLEWGSGANVLTF.

This clonotype turned up a few times. The chain recombines TRBV20-1 with TRBJ2-1, with D perhaps TRBD1 or TRBD2 (8 bases each). The V gene lost 4 bases and the J gene lost 11 bases, with 24 bases spanning the gap. The CDR3 consists of 15 residues. CDR1 DFQATT and CDR2 SNEGSKA come from the germline V gene (reference sequence). CDR3 nucleotides: TGCAGTGCTACAGGGGGCCTGACTAGCGCCGGCCAGCAGTTCTTC. It is translated as CSATGGLTSAGQQFF.

This clonotype was counted ten times or more. The chain employs TRBV3-1 and TRBJ2-3, with TRBD2 matching 11 bases. The CDR3 has 19 residues. The ends lost 0 bases at V and 4 bases at J; junction bases unmatched: 12. Looked up from germline, CDR1 is LGHDT and CDR2 is YNNKEL (reference sequence). The chain's CDR3 is CASSQDVIAGGPGADTQYF. In nucleotides, the CDR3 is TGTGCCAGCAGCCAAGATGTCATAGCGGGAGGGCCGGGAGCAGATACGCAGTATTTT.

This clonotype was found many times. V is TRBV2 and J is TRBJ1-1, with TRBD1 as a possible D gene (6 bases). CDR1 is SNHLY, CDR2 FYNNEI, per germline. V lost 11 bases to trimming and J lost 1 base, with 14 bases between them. The CDR3 consists of 13 residues. The CDR3 DNA reads as TGTGCCTCCCGGACAGAAAGGAACACTGAAGCTTTCTTT. It yields the protein CASRTERNTEAFF.

This clonotype was seen only a few times. The rearrangement links TRBV6-2 or TRBV6-3 to TRBJ2-5; D perhaps matches TRBD2 (5 bases). This CDR3 region has 14 residues. V was shortened by 1 base and J by 0 bases, with 6 bases between the two germline ends. CDR1 is MNHEY, CDR2 SVGEGT, per germline. The CDR3 is CASSYWRDQETQYF. Here the CDR3 DNA reads TGTGCCAGCAGTTACTGGCGGGACCAAGAGACCCAGTACTTC.

The chain is built from TRBV4-3 and TRBJ1-4; D might be TRBD1 (5 bases). CDR3 size: 14 residues. The V end was cut by 4 bases, the J end by 8 bases, with 14 bases between. Per germline, CDR1 LGHNA and CDR2 YSLEER. CDR3 loop: CASSPGRWREKLFF. The CDR3, as DNA: TGCGCCAGCAGCCCAGGGCGGTGGAGAGAAAAACTGTTTTTT.

This clonotype was observed a handful of times. V and J are TRBV28 and TRBJ2-4, with 10 positions matching TRBD2. This CDR3 contains 19 residues. Per germline, CDR1 MDHEN and CDR2 SYDVKM. V dropped 1 base and J dropped 5; count of bases not matched to a gene: 14. The DNA of the CDR3 is TGTGCCAGCAGTTTATTTTCGGGCGGAGCGGGAGGGCCGGAAAACATTCAGTACTTC. It translates to CASSLFSGGAGGPENIQYF.

This clonotype was seen a handful of times. This sequence joins TRBV27 and TRBJ2-1; 8 nucleotides align to TRBD2. Losses at the gene ends were 8 bases for V and 2 bases for J; bases not matched to a gene: 8. Germline CDR1 reads MNHEY; CDR2 reads SMNVEV (reference sequence). The CDR3 covers 15 residues. CDR3 residues: CASQGYGRAYNEQFF. For the CDR3, the DNA is TGTGCCAGCCAGGGGTACGGGAGGGCCTACAATGAGCAGTTCTTC.

About this clonotype itself: Possible read error: a much larger clone is one base away. The chain uses TRBV28 and TRBJ2-1; tentative D call: TRBD2 (6 bases). Germline loops: CDR1 MDHEN, CDR2 SYDVKM. This CDR3 spans 14 amino acids. The CDR3 region has the DNA TGTGCCGGCAGCCAAGGTGGGGGGTTGTATGAGCAGTTCTTC. Translation gives CAGSQGGGLYEQFF.

About this clonotype: Without the conserved terminal phenylalanine or tryptophan, this CDR3 likely stems from a read error. The chain links TRBV7-9 to TRBJ2-2; 7 bases line up with TRBD1. The CDR3 covers 15 residues. V was pared by 5 bases and J by 4 bases, with 7 bases of the junction left unmatched. In germline, CDR1 is SEHNR, CDR2 FQNEAQ (reference sequence). Written as DNA, the CDR3 is TGTGCCAGCAGCCCGACCGACAGGGTCACCGGGGAGCTGTTTCTT. It yields the protein CASSPTDRVTGELFL.

The V call is TRBV4-1, the J call TRBJ1-2; D ambiguous. The CDR3 sequence is 14 residues long. The V and J ends lost 0 bases and 7 bases respectively, with 12 bases between them. Germline V gives CDR1 MGHRA, CDR2 YSYEKL. CDR3: CASSQEPGVPGYTF. For the CDR3, the DNA is TGCGCCAGCAGCCAAGAGCCTGGGGTCCCTGGCTACACCTTC.

This clonotype was detected many times. The rearrangement links TRBV18 to TRBJ2-3, with 9 bases that match TRBD2. This CDR3 comprises 15 residues. The trim removed 2 bases at V and 6 bases at J, leaving 6 bases unmatched. Germline CDR1 reads KGHSH; CDR2 reads LQKENI. The CDR3 nucleotides read TGTGCCAGCTCACCATCGTTAGCGGGAGCCGATACGCAGTATTTT. It is translated as CASSPSLAGADTQYF.

This clonotype was seen a few times. The V call is TRBV20-1, the J call TRBJ1-4; maybe TRBD1 (6 bases). The CDR3 consists of 14 residues. V was shortened by 6 bases and J by 7 bases, with 18 bases between the two germline ends. CDR1 is DFQATT and CDR2 is SNEGSKA in the germline V gene (reference sequence). The DNA for the CDR3 is TGCAGTGCGGGAAATTTCGGGACACGTGAAAAACTGTTTTTT. Amino acid sequence: CSAGNFGTREKLFF.

This clonotype was observed many times. The V call is TRBV30, the J call TRBJ2-2, with a tentative D call TRBD2 (6 bases). CDR1 GTSNPN and CDR2 SVGIG come from the germline V gene (reference sequence). CDR3 length: 13 residues. Trimming stripped 3 bases from V and 1 base from J, with 6 bases between. In DNA form, the CDR3 reads TGTGCCTGGAGGCGGGGGAACACCGGGGAGCTGTTTTTT. Translating it yields CAWRRGNTGELFF.

This clonotype occurred a few times. This rearrangement joins TRBV19 to TRBJ2-3; D unresolved. The CDR3 runs to 17 residues. The V end lost 0 bases, the J end lost 0 bases, and 13 bases lay between the germline ends. The V gene's germline CDR1 is LNHDA and CDR2 SQIVND (reference sequence). Here the CDR3 reads CASSIDSPGLSTDTQYF. The CDR3 region has the DNA TGTGCCAGTAGTATAGATTCCCCAGGCCTAAGCACAGATACGCAGTATTTT.

Only a few counts were recorded for this clonotype. This sequence joins TRBV7-2 and TRBJ2-1; D unresolved. Germline lookup yields CDR1 SGHTA and CDR2 FQGNSA. The V gene lost 1 base and the J gene lost 8 bases, with 9 bases spanning the gap. The CDR3 length is 13 residues. CDR3 amino acids: CASSLVSADEQFF. The CDR3 DNA follows: TGTGCCAGCAGCTTAGTCTCAGCAGATGAGCAGTTCTTC.

This clonotype appeared once. The CDR3 DNA reads TGTGCCAGCAGCCAAGATTTCCTAGCGGGGTACACAGATACGCAGTATTTT. Translation: CASSQDFLAGYTDTQYF. The gene calls are TRBV4-2 and TRBJ2-3; 9 positions agree with TRBD2. V was clipped by 0 bases and J by 2 bases; unmatched bases: 6. The CDR3 sequence is 17 residues long. Germline values: CDR1 LGHNA, CDR2 YNFKEQ.

This clonotype was counted between two and nine times. The chain carries TRBV7-9 and TRBJ2-3; 16 positions match TRBD2. The CDR3 is 19 amino acids. V gave up 1 base and J gave up 1 base; unmatched junction bases: 5. Germline assignment: CDR1 SEHNR and CDR2 FQNEAQ (reference sequence). CDR3 protein: CASSLVGLAGGLGTDTQYF. The CDR3 DNA reads TGTGCCAGCAGCTTAGTGGGACTAGCGGGAGGGCTGGGCACAGATACGCAGTATTTT.